This record concerns one T cell receptor beta chain sequence. Its target antigen remains unknown. Base-call qualities are not available, and no considerably larger clone is one nucleotide away. At the junction V is shortened by 5 bases and J by 9 bases, with 17 bases in between. The CDR3 spans 13 residues, from the cysteine through the phenylalanine. Only the CDR3 DNA is retained, 39 bases long and in frame from the first base. Per the germline V gene (reference sequence), LNHDA is the CDR1 and SQIVND is the CDR2. This sample's time point label indicates: baseline before first vaccination. Vaccinee samples were obtained from the UK trials COV001 and COV002, which included a single-blind randomized controlled phase 2/3 trial of AZD1222 (ChAdOx1 nCoV-19) in healthy adults. Trial participant PBMC samples were collected at day 0 and day 28 after the second dose for TCRbeta chain sequencing. The data stem from a study of T cell responses to AZD1222 COVID-19 vaccine (dated by TCRdb to 2020 to 2022). A note on the overall study: Because spike-specific TCR depth and breadth did not differ between the two schedules, AZD1222 recipients who got a second dose at roughly 4 weeks were pooled with those who got a second dose at roughly 12 weeks. Trial participants were enrolled into age subgroups of 18-55, 56-69 and 70-plus years, which contained 148, 28 and 57 TCR-sequenced participants, respectively. TCR sequencing covered 230 to 250 trial participants: about 210 given two doses of AZD1222 and 26 given two doses of MenACWY control vaccine.

Paper-wide results and their limitations: The 56-69-year group was small, and its depth increase did not reach significance, likely because of low power. Conclusions about previously exposed vaccinees were limited because only a handful of AZD1222 recipients were SARS-CoV-2 seropositive at baseline. Epitopes outside the regions mutated in the B.1.351 and B.1.1.7 variants were reportedly recognized by nearly half of the unique spike-specific TCRs. Most participants were white British and females outnumbered males, and the authors suggested that clonal diversity may have been underestimated. No day 14 peak-response samples were available, so repertoires were characterized only after the peak T cell response. The vaccine-associated CD4 TCRs covered the entire spike protein, and the dominant responses fell in regions 160-218 and 743-854. After two AZD1222 doses, spike-specific TCR breadth and depth were significantly higher than at day 0 and than in MenACWY recipients.

The CDR3 regions of human TCRbeta chains were subjected to immunosequencing. The original pipeline was this. Repertoire TCRs were checked for matches against a reference library of SARS-CoV-2-specific TCRs that had been generated using the MIRA antigen-specificity platform. Breadth was defined as the fraction of unique TCRs that were SARS-CoV-2-associated, and depth was defined as the fraction of total T cells that were SARS-CoV-2-associated. Each spike-specific TCR was assigned to its reactive spike region and to a CD4 or CD8 class using the MIRA data. Log10-transformed breadth and depth values were compared by one-way ANOVA with Sidak's multiple comparisons tests. The table comes from immuneACCESS by way of TCRdb, which keeps in-frame sequences with V and J called. Part of the clones is missing from these tables; in studies checked, under half for an unresolved V gene and the rest for unknown reasons. Clone size and V and J calls were adopted from that table, with D and trimming inferred from the DNA. The sample yields around 100,000 clones; about 87% were counted once. About 2% of the sample rests with the top ten.

This material consisted of peripheral blood, taken on day 0 of AZD1222 vaccination. The rearranged chain carries TRBV19 and TRBJ2-7, with no D gene named confidently. The clonotype comes from an adult in good health. The DNA reads as follows: TGTGCCAGTAGTCAGTCCCTCCTGGACGGGCAGTACTTC. Its product reads: CASSQSLLDGQYF.